The 19 T cell receptor beta chains listed next were all sequenced from one sample in a study of T-cell reconstitution after alpha-beta-depleted transplantation in children. It was with unique molecular identifiers that the TCRbeta library was prepared. TCRdb redid the calling of the PCR reads with MiXCR, one entry per CDR3 protein. The sample has around 680,000 distinct CDR3 sequences, around 16% seen once. Sequencing was performed on PBMCs from the stem cell graft donor, taken from the stem cell graft. The origin of the receptors is a human donor who donated a stem cell graft to a child with acute myeloid leukemia.

There are many counts of this clonotype. The chain joins TRBV20-1 to TRBJ1-1, with 7 bases aligning to TRBD1. CDR1 DFQATT and CDR2 SNEGSKA come from the germline V gene (reference sequence). V lost 4 bases to trimming and J lost 11 bases; unmatched junction nucleotides: 16. This CDR3 contains 14 residues. CDR3: CSATYDRVGREAFF. CDR3 nucleotides: TGCAGTGCTACGTACGACAGGGTGGGAAGAGAGGCTTTCTTT.

The V gene is TRBV11-2, the J gene TRBJ2-2; D is possibly TRBD2 (5 bases). This CDR3 is built from 16 residues. Germline V gives CDR1 SGHAT, CDR2 FQNNGV. V gave up 7 bases and J gave up 4 bases, with 19 bases separating them. The CDR3 is CASTLPREGGTGELFF. The CDR3 bases are TGTGCCAGCACCCTTCCCCGTGAGGGCGGCACCGGGGAGCTGTTTTTT.

This clonotype was seen at least ten times. The rearrangement joins TRBV6-6 to TRBJ2-7; 7 positions match TRBD1. V trimming: 6 bases; J trimming: 2 bases; junction bases outside the gene matches: 4. The germline gives CDR1 MNHNY, CDR2 SVGAGI (reference sequence). The CDR3 runs to 13 residues. CDR3 nucleotides: TGTGCCAGCAGCCGGGACAGCCCCTACGAGCAGTACGTC. Its translation is CASSRDSPYEQYV.

This clonotype appeared a few times. The V call is TRBV25-1, the J call TRBJ2-3, with D perhaps matching TRBD1 or TRBD2 (5 bases each). V was shortened by 5 bases and J by 5 bases, with 11 bases between the two germline ends. The CDR3 loop spans 13 amino acids. Germline assignment: CDR1 MGHDK and CDR2 SYGVNS. The chain's CDR3 is CASSRMGEDTQYF. As DNA, the CDR3 is TGTGCCAGCAGTCGAATGGGGGAAGATACGCAGTATTTT. Combining the CDR3 with reference TRBV25-1 and TRBJ2-3 gives the whole variable domain EADIYQTPRYLVIGTGKKITLECSQTMGHDKMYWYQQDPGMELHLIHYSYGVNSTEKGDLSSESTVSRIRTEHFPLTLESARPSHTSQYLCASSRMGEDTQYFGPGTRLTVL.

In its sample, this clonotype was seen a few times. The rearrangement joins TRBV30 to TRBJ1-1; D uncertain. The CDR3 runs to 12 residues. Germline V lookup: CDR1 GTSNPN, CDR2 SVGIG (reference sequence). V lost 2 bases, J lost 2 bases, and 6 bases lay in between. The CDR3 nucleotides are TGTGCCTGGAGTCAGCCCAACACTGAAGCTTTCTTT. Its protein is CAWSQPNTEAFF.

This clonotype was counted many times. The chain is built from TRBV29-1 and TRBJ2-3; 8 bases fit TRBD2. J was trimmed by 2 bases and V by 0 bases; bases with no gene match: 7. Germline-derived CDR1 and CDR2 are SQVTM and ANQGSEA. This CDR3 has 16 amino acids. CDR3 in DNA: TGCAGCGTTGAAGATCAACTAGCGGAATACACAGATACGCAGTATTTT. Its translation: CSVEDQLAEYTDTQYF.

The rearrangement joins TRBV6-1 to TRBJ2-1; 9 nucleotides line up with TRBD2. The CDR3 is 17 amino acids. V shed 5 bases, J shed 8 bases, and the junction held 16 bases outside the gene matches. Germline V gene data show CDR1 as MNHNS and CDR2 as SASEGT. CDR3 in DNA: TGTGCCAGCAGTCCTCCTGGGCTAGCGGGACGTAGTGATGAGCAGTTCTTC. It codes for CASSPPGLAGRSDEQFF.

This clonotype came up a few times. This chain uses TRBV29-1 with TRBJ2-3, with 10 bases matching TRBD1. Looked up from germline, CDR1 is SQVTM and CDR2 is ANQGSEA. The CDR3 totals 14 residues. J lost 5 bases, V lost 8 bases, and 10 bases had no gene match. CDR3 coding DNA: TGCAGCTGTCTTAGACAGGGGGCAGGAGATACGCAGTATTTT. Translating gives CSCLRQGAGDTQYF.

CDR3 loop: CSVRDRGSLYEQYV. In nucleotides, the CDR3 is TGCAGTGTCCGTGACAGGGGATCCCTCTACGAGCAGTACGTC. The chain employs TRBV20-1 and TRBJ2-7; TRBD1 aligns across 8 bases. Trimming cost V 7 bases and J 3 bases; bases outside gene matches: 11. This CDR3 has 14 residues. CDR1 is DFQATT and CDR2 is SNEGSKA in the germline V gene (reference sequence).

The chain couples TRBV7-3 to TRBJ2-1, with 8 bases fitting TRBD2. The germline gives CDR1 SGHTA, CDR2 FQGTGA. V lost 5 bases and J lost 3; bases outside the gene matches: 6. This CDR3 has 15 residues. In DNA form, the CDR3 reads TGTGCCAGCAGCCTGTTCGGGGGGGGCTACAATGAGCAGTTCTTC. It is translated as CASSLFGGGYNEQFF.

This clonotype has just a few counts. The chain joins TRBV7-2 to TRBJ1-2; 9 bases are a match to TRBD1. Germline V gene data show CDR1 as SGHTA and CDR2 as FQGNSA. The CDR3 sequence is 15 residues long. J lost 3 bases, V lost 5 bases, and 7 bases had no gene match. The CDR3 DNA is TGTGCCAGCAGCCCTACAGGGGGCGCTGACTATGGCTACACCTTC. This encodes CASSPTGGADYGYTF.

At least ten counts were recorded for this clonotype. The rearrangement links TRBV6-5 to TRBJ1-6; 8 positions agree with TRBD1. V gave up 2 bases and J gave up 5 bases; unmatched junction bases: 2. Germline CDR1 is MNHEY and CDR2 is SVGAGI. This CDR3 has 15 residues. The CDR3 nucleotides read TGTGCCAGCAGTTACCAGGGGGCGCATAATTCACCCCTCCACTTT. Amino acid sequence: CASSYQGAHNSPLHF.

The gene calls are TRBV7-9 and TRBJ2-7; 8 nucleotides agree with TRBD1. The CDR3 runs 14 residues. V lost 5 bases to trimming and J lost 3 bases; unmatched junction nucleotides: 6. CDR1 is SEHNR, CDR2 FQNEAQ, per germline (reference sequence). The CDR3, as DNA: TGTGCCAGCAGCGTGAACAGGGGGAACTACGAGCAGTACGTC. Protein: CASSVNRGNYEQYV.

The V call is TRBV11-3, the J call TRBJ2-2; 13 nucleotides agree with TRBD2. Unmatched junction bases numbered 6, after V lost 5 bases and J lost 0 bases. This CDR3 contains 18 residues. Germline CDR1 SGHNT, CDR2 YENEEA. This CDR3 is CASSLRLAGGTNTGELFF. The CDR3 DNA follows: TGTGCCAGCAGCCTGCGACTAGCGGGGGGTACGAACACCGGGGAGCTGTTTTTT.

At least ten counts were recorded for this clonotype. The chain couples TRBV20-1 to TRBJ1-1; D possibly corresponds to TRBD1 (5 bases). Trimming took off 7 bases at V and 1 base at J, with 13 bases between the two ends. The CDR3 sequence is 13 residues long. The germline gives CDR1 DFQATT, CDR2 SNEGSKA (reference sequence). CDR3 sequence (DNA): TGCAGTGTTCCAAGGGGCAGGAACACTGAAGCTTTCTTT. Translation: CSVPRGRNTEAFF.

The rearrangement links TRBV4-3 to TRBJ1-2, with TRBD1 identical over 10 bases. The CDR3 consists of 17 residues. V shed 4 bases, J shed 8 bases, and the junction held 16 bases outside the gene matches. Germline lookup yields CDR1 LGHNA and CDR2 YSLEER. CDR3 in DNA: TGCGCCAGCAGCCTAGACCGGGACAGGGGAGAGTCTGTGGGCTACACCTTC. Protein: CASSLDRDRGESVGYTF.

This clonotype came up a few times. The rearrangement joins TRBV15 to TRBJ1-5; tentatively, D is TRBD1 (5 bases). V shed 5 bases and J shed 4 bases, with 18 bases lying between them. Germline V gene data show CDR1 as LNHNV and CDR2 as YYDKDF (reference sequence). This CDR3 contains 16 residues. CDR3 amino acids: CATSVGDDRWNQPQHF. The CDR3 region has the DNA TGTGCCACCAGCGTGGGGGACGACAGATGGAATCAGCCCCAGCATTTT.

This clonotype was seen many times. The J gene is TRBJ1-2, the V gene TRBV29-1; 7 bases map to TRBD1. Looked up from germline, CDR1 is SQVTM and CDR2 is ANQGSEA. V was pared by 2 bases and J by 8 bases, with 2 bases of the junction left unmatched. The CDR3 sequence is 11 residues long. CDR3 amino acids: CSVERDSGYTF. The CDR3 region has the DNA TGCAGCGTTGAAAGGGACAGCGGCTACACCTTC.

This clonotype was picked up a small number of times. The V gene is TRBV5-1, the J gene TRBJ2-7; 10 bases align to TRBD1. This CDR3 comprises 14 residues. V shed 4 bases and J 3 bases; nucleotides not matched to a gene: 4. Per the germline V gene, CDR1 is SGHRS and CDR2 is YFSETQ. The CDR3 loop reads CASSAGDRGYEQYF. The CDR3 bases are TGCGCCAGCAGCGCAGGGGACAGGGGCTACGAGCAGTACTTC.